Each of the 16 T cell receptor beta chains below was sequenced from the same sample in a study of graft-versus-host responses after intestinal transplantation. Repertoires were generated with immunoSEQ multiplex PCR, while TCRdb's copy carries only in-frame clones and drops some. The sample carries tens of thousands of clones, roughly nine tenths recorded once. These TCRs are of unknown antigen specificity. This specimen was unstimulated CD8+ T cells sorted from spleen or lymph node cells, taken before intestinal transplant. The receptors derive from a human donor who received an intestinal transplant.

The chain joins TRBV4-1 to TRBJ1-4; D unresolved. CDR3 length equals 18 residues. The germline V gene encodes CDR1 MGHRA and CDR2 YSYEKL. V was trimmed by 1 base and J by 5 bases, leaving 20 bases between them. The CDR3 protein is CASSQVPLWGGLNEKLFF. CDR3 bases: TGCGCCAGCAGCCAAGTACCGCTTTGGGGAGGGTTAAATGAAAAACTGTTTTTT.

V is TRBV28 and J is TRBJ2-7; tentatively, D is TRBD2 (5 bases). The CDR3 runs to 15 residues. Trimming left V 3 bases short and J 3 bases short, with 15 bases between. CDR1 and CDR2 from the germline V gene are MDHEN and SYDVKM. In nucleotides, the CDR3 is TGTGCCAGCAGTTTCGAGAACGGGGTACTCTACGAGCAGTACTTC. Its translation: CASSFENGVLYEQYF.

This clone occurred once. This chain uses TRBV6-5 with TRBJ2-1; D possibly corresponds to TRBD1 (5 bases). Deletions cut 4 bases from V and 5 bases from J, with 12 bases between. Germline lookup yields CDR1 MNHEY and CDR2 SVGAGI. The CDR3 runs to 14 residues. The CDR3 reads CASSLGQSNNEQFF. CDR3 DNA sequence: TGTGCCAGCAGTTTAGGACAATCCAACAATGAGCAGTTCTTC.

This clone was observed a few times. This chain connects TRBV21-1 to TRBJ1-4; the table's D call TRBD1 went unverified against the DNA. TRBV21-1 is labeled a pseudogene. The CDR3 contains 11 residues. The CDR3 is CASTSQEKLFF. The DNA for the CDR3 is TGTGCCAGCACCTCACAGGAAAAACTGTTTTTT.

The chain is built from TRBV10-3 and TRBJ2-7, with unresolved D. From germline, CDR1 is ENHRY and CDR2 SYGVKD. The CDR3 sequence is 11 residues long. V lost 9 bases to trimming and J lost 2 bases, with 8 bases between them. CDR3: CAIALPYEQYF. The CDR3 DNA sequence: TGTGCCATTGCACTGCCCTACGAGCAGTACTTC.

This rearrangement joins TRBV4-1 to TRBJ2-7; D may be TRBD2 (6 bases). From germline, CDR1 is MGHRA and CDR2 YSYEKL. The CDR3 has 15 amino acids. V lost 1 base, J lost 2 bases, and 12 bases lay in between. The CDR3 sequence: CASSQVTGETYEQYF. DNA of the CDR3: TGCGCCAGCAGCCAAGTGACGGGGGAAACCTACGAGCAGTACTTC.

CDR3 sequence: CASSRDRGGSYEQYF. In nucleotides, the CDR3 is TGTGCCAGCAGTCGCGACAGGGGGGGCTCCTACGAGCAGTACTTC. The chain links TRBV13 to TRBJ2-7; 9 bases align to TRBD1. V lost 6 bases to trimming and J lost 0 bases; unmatched junction nucleotides: 6. This CDR3 has 15 residues. Germline V gives CDR1 PRHDT, CDR2 FYEKMQ (reference sequence).

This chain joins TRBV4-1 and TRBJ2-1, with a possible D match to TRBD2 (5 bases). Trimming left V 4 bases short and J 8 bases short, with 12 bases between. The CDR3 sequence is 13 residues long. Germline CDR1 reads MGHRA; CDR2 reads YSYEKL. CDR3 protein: CASSLLTNHEQFF. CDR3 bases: TGCGCCAGCAGCCTGCTGACTAACCATGAGCAGTTCTTC.

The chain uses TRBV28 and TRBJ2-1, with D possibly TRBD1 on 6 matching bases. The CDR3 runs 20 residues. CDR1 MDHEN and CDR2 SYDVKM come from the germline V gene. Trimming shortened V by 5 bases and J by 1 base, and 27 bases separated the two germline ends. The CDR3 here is CASSLPGQWRLTSSYNEQFF. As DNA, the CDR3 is TGTGCCAGCAGTCTACCCGGACAGTGGAGATTAACCTCATCCTACAATGAGCAGTTCTTC.

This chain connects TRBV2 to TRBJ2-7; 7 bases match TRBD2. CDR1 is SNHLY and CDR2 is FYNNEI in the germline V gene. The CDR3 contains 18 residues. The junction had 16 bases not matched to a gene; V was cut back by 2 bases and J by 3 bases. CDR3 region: CASSERLGVSGVFYEQYF. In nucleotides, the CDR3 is TGTGCCAGCAGTGAACGGTTGGGAGTAAGCGGGGTTTTCTACGAGCAGTACTTC.

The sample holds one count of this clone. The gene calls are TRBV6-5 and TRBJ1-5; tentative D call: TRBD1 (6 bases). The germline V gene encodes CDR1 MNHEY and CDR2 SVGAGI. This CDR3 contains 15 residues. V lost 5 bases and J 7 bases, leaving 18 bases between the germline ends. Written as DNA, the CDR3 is TGTGCCAGCAGTCGGGACACAGTCATAGGACAGCCCCAGCATTTT. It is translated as CASSRDTVIGQPQHF.

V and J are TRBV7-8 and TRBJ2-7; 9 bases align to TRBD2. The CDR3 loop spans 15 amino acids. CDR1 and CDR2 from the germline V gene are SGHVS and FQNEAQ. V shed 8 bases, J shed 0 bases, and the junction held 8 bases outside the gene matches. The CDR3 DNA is TGTGCCAGCGCCACCGGGACTAGCTACTCCTACGAGCAGTACTTC. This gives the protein CASATGTSYSYEQYF.

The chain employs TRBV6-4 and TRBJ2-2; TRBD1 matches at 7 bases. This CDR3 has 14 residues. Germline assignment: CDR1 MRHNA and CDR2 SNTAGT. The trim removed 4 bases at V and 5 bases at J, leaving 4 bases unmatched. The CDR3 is CASSATTGTGELFF. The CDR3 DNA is TGTGCCAGCAGTGCCACGACAGGGACCGGGGAGCTGTTTTTT.

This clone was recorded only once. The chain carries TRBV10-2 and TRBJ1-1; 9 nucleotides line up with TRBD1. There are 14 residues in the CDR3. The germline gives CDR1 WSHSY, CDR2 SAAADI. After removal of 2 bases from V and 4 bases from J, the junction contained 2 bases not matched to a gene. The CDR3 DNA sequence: TGCGCCAGCAGTGAGCTGACAGGGGGCACTGAAGCTTTCTTT. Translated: CASSELTGGTEAFF.

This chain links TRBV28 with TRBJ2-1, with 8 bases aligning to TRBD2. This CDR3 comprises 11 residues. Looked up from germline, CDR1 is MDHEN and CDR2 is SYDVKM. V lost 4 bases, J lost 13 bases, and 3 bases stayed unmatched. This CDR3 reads CASSSGTRQFF. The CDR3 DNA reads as TGTGCCAGCAGTTCCGGGACTAGACAGTTCTTC.

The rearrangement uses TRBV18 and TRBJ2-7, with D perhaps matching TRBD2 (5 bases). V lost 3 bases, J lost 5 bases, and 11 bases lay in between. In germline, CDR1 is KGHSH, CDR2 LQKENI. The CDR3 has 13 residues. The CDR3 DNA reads TGTGCCAGCTCACCTTGGACTGGGGACGAGCAGTACTTC. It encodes CASSPWTGDEQYF.